This passage covers 14 T cell receptor beta chains from one sample sequenced in a study of early T cells in non-severe SARS-CoV-2 infection. TCRdb passed the 5' RACE reads through MiXCR, listing each CDR3 protein once. The repertoire holds 55,000 or so distinct CDR3 sequences, with roughly 10% as singletons. The sequenced sample consisted of whole blood. The receptor set was obtained from an adult who was a healthcare worker with PCR-confirmed SARS-CoV-2 infection or an uninfected control (not recorded which).

The chain has TRBV5-5 and TRBJ2-7; D is perhaps TRBD1 (6 bases). V lost 0 bases and J 0 bases, leaving 13 bases between the germline ends. Germline V CDR1 and CDR2: SGHKS, YYEKEE (reference sequence). This CDR3 spans 16 amino acids. CDR3 DNA sequence: TGTGCCAGCAGCTTGGCCGGGACACCTAACTCCTACGAGCAGTACTTC. Residues: CASSLAGTPNSYEQYF. Variable domain in full (rest from reference TRBV5-5 and TRBJ2-7): DAGVTQSPTHLIKTRGQQVTLRCSPISGHKSVSWYQQVLGQGPQFIFQYYEKEERGRGNFPDRFSARQFPNYSSELNVNALLLGDSALYLCASSLAGTPNSYEQYFGPGTRLTVT.

In this sample, this clonotype turned up many times. J is TRBJ2-7 and V is TRBV11-2, with 9 bases fitting TRBD2. Germline V gives CDR1 SGHAT, CDR2 FQNNGV. V shed 5 bases, J shed 2 bases, and the junction held 7 bases outside the gene matches. This CDR3 comprises 15 residues. CDR3 bases: TGTGCCAGCAGCCCCACGACTAGCGGTCCCTACGAGCAGTACTTC. The encoded protein is CASSPTTSGPYEQYF. Using reference TRBV11-2 and TRBJ2-7 for the parts outside the CDR3, the full variable domain is EAGVAQSPRYKIIEKRQSVAFWCNPISGHATLYWYQQILGQGPKLLIQFQNNGVVDDSQLPKDRFSAERLKGVDSTLKIQPAKLEDSAVYLCASSPTTSGPYEQYFGPGTRLTVT.

The chain links TRBV7-9 to TRBJ2-7, with unresolved D. V lost 5 bases, J lost 0 bases, and 14 bases lay in between. Per germline, CDR1 SEHNR and CDR2 FQNEAQ (reference sequence). The CDR3 runs 15 residues. DNA for the CDR3: TGTGCCAGCAGCCCTTATCCGGCCTACTCCTACGAGCAGTACTTC. Residues: CASSPYPAYSYEQYF. Looking up the rest from reference TRBV7-9 and TRBJ2-7 gives the full variable domain: DTGVSQNPRHKITKRGQNVTFRCDPISEHNRLYWYRQTLGQGPEFLTYFQNEAQLEKSRLLSDRFSAERPKGSFSTLEIQRTEQGDSAMYLCASSPYPAYSYEQYFGPGTRLTVT.

The gene calls are TRBV18 and TRBJ2-7; D is possibly TRBD1 (6 bases). The CDR3 has 14 amino acids. Trimming took 5 bases from V and 0 from J, leaving 11 bases between them. The V gene's germline CDR1 is KGHSH and CDR2 LQKENI. CDR3 residues: CASSVDRSSYEQYF. In nucleotides, the CDR3 is TGTGCCAGCTCAGTAGACAGGAGCTCCTACGAGCAGTACTTC.

This clonotype was detected a few times. The chain has TRBV12-3 or TRBV12-4 and TRBJ2-3; either TRBD1 or TRBD2 may supply D (5 bases each). V lost 7 bases and J 3 bases, leaving 14 bases between the germline ends. This CDR3 spans 14 amino acids. CDR3 sequence (DNA): TGTGCCAGCACCCTGACAGAGGGGACAGATACGCAGTATTTT. It encodes CASTLTEGTDTQYF.

In DNA form, the CDR3 reads TGCGCCAGCAGCTCTCTCAACGACAGGGCCCTCCACTTT. Translation: CASSSLNDRALHF. The gene calls are TRBV5-1 and TRBJ1-6, with 7 bases identical to TRBD1. V shed 3 bases, J shed 14 bases, and the junction held 8 bases outside the gene matches. Germline CDR1 is SGHRS and CDR2 is YFSETQ. This CDR3 contains 13 residues. The whole variable domain, filled in from reference TRBV5-1 and TRBJ1-6, reads KAGVTQTPRYLIKTRGQQVTLSCSPISGHRSVSWYQQTPGQGLQFLFEYFSETQRNKGNFPGRFSGRQFSNSRSEMNVSTLELGDSALYLCASSSLNDRALHFGNGTRLTVT.

As DNA, the CDR3 is TGCGCCAGCAGCCCGGAGGGACAGCCCGGGGGCAATGAGCAGTTCTTC. This gives the protein CASSPEGQPGGNEQFF. The chain has TRBV5-1 and TRBJ2-1; weak D call: TRBD1 (7 bases). The CDR3 contains 16 residues. Deletions cut 4 bases from V and 6 bases from J, with 20 bases between. The germline CDR1 and CDR2 sequences are SGHRS and YFSETQ. The full variable domain, in which reference TRBV5-1 and TRBJ2-1 provide the parts outside the CDR3, is KAGVTQTPRYLIKTRGQQVTLSCSPISGHRSVSWYQQTPGQGLQFLFEYFSETQRNKGNFPGRFSGRQFSNSRSEMNVSTLELGDSALYLCASSPEGQPGGNEQFFGPGTRLTVL.

Many counts were recorded for this clonotype. The chain carries TRBV12-3 or TRBV12-4 and TRBJ2-7; D is undetermined. V gave up 6 bases and J gave up 2 bases, with 11 bases separating them. The CDR3 consists of 13 residues. The CDR3 nucleotides read TGTGCCAGCAGCCCTAGGACGACCTACGAGCAGTACTTC. It translates to CASSPRTTYEQYF.

The chain uses TRBV6-5 and TRBJ1-2; D not resolved. This CDR3 spans 16 amino acids. Deletions cut 2 bases from V and 2 bases from J, with 15 bases between. The germline V gene has CDR1 MNHEY and CDR2 SVGAGI. This chain's CDR3 is CASSYSSWERNYGYTF. The CDR3 DNA is TGTGCCAGCAGTTACAGCAGCTGGGAGCGGAACTATGGCTACACCTTC.

The chain links TRBV10-3 to TRBJ1-6, with 9 nucleotides matching TRBD1. Trimming cost V 6 bases and J 5 bases; bases outside gene matches: 5. Germline values: CDR1 ENHRY, CDR2 SYGVKD. The CDR3 sequence is 15 residues long. In DNA, the CDR3 is TGTGCCATCAGGGGACAGGGAGGAAATAATTCACCCCTCCACTTT. This encodes CAIRGQGGNNSPLHF.

The chain employs TRBV9 and TRBJ2-1; no clear D gene. The CDR3 contains 16 residues. The V and J ends lost 1 base and 0 bases respectively, with 11 bases between them. Germline CDR1 and CDR2: SGDLS and YYNGEE. The DNA of the CDR3 is TGTGCCAGCAGCGTAAGGGCGAGTTTCTCCTACAATGAGCAGTTCTTC. Translated, it gives CASSVRASFSYNEQFF.

This clonotype appeared many times. J is TRBJ1-2 and V is TRBV15; tentative D call: TRBD1 (6 bases). Trimming took off 0 bases at V and 12 bases at J, with 17 bases between the two ends. There are 14 residues in the CDR3. Germline V gives CDR1 LNHNV, CDR2 YYDKDF (reference sequence). The DNA of the CDR3 is TGTGCCACCAGCAGAGATGGCGGGACACCTCTTAACACCTTC. Protein sequence: CATSRDGGTPLNTF.

This clonotype has more than one count but fewer than ten. The chain is built from TRBV29-1 and TRBJ2-3; D is tentatively TRBD1 or TRBD2 (5 bases each). V lost 4 bases to trimming and J lost 1 base, with 9 bases between them. The CDR3 consists of 13 residues. Germline CDR1 SQVTM, CDR2 ANQGSEA. CDR3 in amino acids: CSVGGRGTDTQYF. DNA for the CDR3: TGCAGCGTTGGGGGGAGAGGCACAGATACGCAGTATTTT.

This clonotype has only a few counts. The chain employs TRBV28 and TRBJ1-6; D call uncertain. In germline, CDR1 is MDHEN, CDR2 SYDVKM. CDR3 length equals 14 residues. V lost 3 bases and J lost 5, with 8 bases in between. The CDR3 nucleotides are TGTGCCAGCAGTTTTCAAGTGAATAATTCACCCCTCCACTTT. Translating gives CASSFQVNNSPLHF.